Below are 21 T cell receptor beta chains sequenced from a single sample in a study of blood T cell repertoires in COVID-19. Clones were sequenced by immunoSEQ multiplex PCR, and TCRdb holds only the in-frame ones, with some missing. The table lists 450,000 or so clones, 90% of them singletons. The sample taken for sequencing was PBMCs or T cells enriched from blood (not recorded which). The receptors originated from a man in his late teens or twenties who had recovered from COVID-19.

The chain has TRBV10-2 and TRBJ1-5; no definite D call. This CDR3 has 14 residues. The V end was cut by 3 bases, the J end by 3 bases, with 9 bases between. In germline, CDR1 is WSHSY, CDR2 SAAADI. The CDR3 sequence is CASSEAVTNQPQHF. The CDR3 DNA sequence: TGCGCCAGCAGTGAAGCTGTCACCAATCAGCCCCAGCATTTT.

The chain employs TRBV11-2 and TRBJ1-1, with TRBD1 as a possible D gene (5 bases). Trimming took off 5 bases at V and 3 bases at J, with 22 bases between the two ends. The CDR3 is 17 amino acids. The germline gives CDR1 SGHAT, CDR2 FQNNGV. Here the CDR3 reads CASSTTGVREIYTEAFF. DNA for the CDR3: TGTGCCAGCAGCACTACAGGAGTTCGGGAGATTTACACTGAAGCTTTCTTT.

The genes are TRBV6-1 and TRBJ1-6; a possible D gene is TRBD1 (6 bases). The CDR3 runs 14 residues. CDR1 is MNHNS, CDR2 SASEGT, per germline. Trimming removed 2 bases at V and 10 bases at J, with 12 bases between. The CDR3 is CASSESGVGSPLHF. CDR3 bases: TGTGCCAGCAGTGAATCAGGGGTAGGATCACCCCTCCACTTT.

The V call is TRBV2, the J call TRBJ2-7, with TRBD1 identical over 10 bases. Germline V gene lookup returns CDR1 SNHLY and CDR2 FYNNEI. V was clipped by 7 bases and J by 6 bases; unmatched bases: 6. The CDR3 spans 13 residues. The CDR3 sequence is CASNTGQGIEQYF. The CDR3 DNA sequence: TGTGCCAGCAATACGGGACAGGGGATCGAGCAGTACTTC.

The CDR3 loop reads CASSSTVSSYEQYF. The CDR3 nucleotides read TGTGCCAGCAGCTCGACAGTTAGCTCCTACGAGCAGTACTTC. The V call is TRBV7-9, the J call TRBJ2-7; D perhaps matches TRBD1 (5 bases). Trimming cost V 4 bases and J 0 bases, with 10 bases left between them. This CDR3 is 14 amino acids long. Germline values: CDR1 SEHNR, CDR2 FQNEAQ (reference sequence).

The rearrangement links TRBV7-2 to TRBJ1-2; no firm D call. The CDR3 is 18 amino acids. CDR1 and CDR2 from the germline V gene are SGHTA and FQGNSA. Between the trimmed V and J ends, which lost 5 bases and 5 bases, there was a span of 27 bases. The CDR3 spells CASSKAAQPEEVFYGYTF. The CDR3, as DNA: TGTGCCAGCAGCAAAGCGGCTCAGCCAGAGGAGGTATTTTATGGCTACACCTTC.

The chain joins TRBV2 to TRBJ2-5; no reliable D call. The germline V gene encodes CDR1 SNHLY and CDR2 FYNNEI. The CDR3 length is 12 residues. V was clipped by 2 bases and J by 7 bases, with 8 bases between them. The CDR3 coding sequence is TGTGCCAGCAGTGAAATATCCGGGACCCAGTACTTC. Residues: CASSEISGTQYF.

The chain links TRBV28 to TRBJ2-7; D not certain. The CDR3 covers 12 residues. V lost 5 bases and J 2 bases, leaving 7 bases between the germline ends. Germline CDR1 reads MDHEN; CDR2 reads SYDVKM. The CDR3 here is CASSISTYEQYF. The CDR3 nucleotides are TGTGCCAGCAGTATTTCAACCTACGAGCAGTACTTC.

The CDR3 sequence: CASSVEGNPKGGEQFF. The CDR3 DNA sequence: TGTGCCAGCAGCGTAGAGGGGAATCCCAAAGGGGGTGAGCAGTTCTTC. The rearrangement links TRBV9 to TRBJ2-1; D possibly corresponds to TRBD1 (6 bases). Germline V gene sequence: CDR1 SGDLS, CDR2 YYNGEE. Trimming stripped 0 bases from V and 9 bases from J, with 19 bases between. The CDR3 length is 16 residues.

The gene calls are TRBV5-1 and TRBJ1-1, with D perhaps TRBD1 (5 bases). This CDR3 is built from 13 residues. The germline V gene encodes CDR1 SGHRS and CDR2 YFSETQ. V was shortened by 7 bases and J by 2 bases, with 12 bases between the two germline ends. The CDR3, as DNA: TGCGCCAGCCGGACGGGGGGAAACACTGAAGCTTTCTTT. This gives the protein CASRTGGNTEAFF. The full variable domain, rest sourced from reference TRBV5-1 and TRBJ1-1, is KAGVTQTPRYLIKTRGQQVTLSCSPISGHRSVSWYQQTPGQGLQFLFEYFSETQRNKGNFPGRFSGRQFSNSRSEMNVSTLELGDSALYLCASRTGGNTEAFFGQGTRLTVV.

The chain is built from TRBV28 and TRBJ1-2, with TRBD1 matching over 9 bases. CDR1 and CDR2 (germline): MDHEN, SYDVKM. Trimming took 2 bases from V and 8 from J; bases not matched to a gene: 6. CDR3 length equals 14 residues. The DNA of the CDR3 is TGTGCCAGCAGTTTACTAGGACAGGGGAAAGGCTACACCTTC. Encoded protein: CASSLLGQGKGYTF.

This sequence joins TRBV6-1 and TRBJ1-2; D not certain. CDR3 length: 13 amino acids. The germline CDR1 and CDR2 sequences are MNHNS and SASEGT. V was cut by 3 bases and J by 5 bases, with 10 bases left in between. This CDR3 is CASSDPRVYGYTF. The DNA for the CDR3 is TGTGCCAGCAGTGATCCTAGAGTATATGGCTACACCTTC.

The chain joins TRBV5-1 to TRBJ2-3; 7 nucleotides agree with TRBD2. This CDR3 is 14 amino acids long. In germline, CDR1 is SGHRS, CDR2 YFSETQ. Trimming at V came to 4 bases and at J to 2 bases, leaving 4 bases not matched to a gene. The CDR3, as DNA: TGCGCCAGCAGCGAAGCGGGACCCACAGATACGCAGTATTTT. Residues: CASSEAGPTDTQYF.

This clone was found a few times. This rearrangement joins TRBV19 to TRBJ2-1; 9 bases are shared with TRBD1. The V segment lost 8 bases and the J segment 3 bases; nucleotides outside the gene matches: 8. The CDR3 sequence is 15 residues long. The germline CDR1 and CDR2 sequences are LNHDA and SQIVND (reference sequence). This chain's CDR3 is CASRYQTGGYNEQFF. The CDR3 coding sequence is TGTGCCAGTCGTTACCAGACAGGGGGCTACAATGAGCAGTTCTTC. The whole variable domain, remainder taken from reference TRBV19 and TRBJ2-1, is DGGITQSPKYLFRKEGQNVTLSCEQNLNHDAMYWYRQDPGQGLRLIYYSQIVNDFQKGDIAEGYSVSREKKESFPLTVTSAQKNPTAFYLCASRYQTGGYNEQFFGPGTRLTVL.

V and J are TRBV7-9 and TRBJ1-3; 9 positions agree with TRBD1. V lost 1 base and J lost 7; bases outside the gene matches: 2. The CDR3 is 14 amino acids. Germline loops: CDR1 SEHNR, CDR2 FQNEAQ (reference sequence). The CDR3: CASSLVTGGNTIYF. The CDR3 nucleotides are TGTGCCAGCAGCTTAGTGACAGGGGGGAACACCATATATTTT.

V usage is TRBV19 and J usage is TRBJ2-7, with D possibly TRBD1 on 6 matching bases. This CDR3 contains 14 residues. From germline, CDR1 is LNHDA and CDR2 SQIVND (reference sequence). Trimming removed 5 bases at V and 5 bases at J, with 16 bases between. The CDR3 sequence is CASSLRDRINEQYF. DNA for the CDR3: TGTGCCAGTAGTTTACGTGACAGGATTAACGAGCAGTACTTC.

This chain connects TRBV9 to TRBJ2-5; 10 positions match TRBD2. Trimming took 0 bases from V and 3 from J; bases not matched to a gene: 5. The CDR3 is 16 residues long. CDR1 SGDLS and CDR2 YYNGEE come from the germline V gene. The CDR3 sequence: CASSVGPAGGEETQYF. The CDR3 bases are TGTGCCAGCAGCGTAGGGCCAGCGGGAGGGGAAGAGACCCAGTACTTC.

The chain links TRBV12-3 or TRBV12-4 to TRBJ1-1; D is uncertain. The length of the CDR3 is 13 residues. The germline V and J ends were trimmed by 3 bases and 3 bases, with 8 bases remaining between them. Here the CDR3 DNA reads TGTGCCAGCAGTTTTTCGGGGTACACTGAAGCTTTCTTT. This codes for CASSFSGYTEAFF.

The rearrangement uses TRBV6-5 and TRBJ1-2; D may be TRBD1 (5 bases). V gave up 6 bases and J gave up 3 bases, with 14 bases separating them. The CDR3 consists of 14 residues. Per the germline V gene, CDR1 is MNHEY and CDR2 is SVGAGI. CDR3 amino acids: CASSRSPRDYGYTF. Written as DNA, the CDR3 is TGTGCCAGCAGCCGATCCCCCAGGGACTATGGCTACACCTTC.

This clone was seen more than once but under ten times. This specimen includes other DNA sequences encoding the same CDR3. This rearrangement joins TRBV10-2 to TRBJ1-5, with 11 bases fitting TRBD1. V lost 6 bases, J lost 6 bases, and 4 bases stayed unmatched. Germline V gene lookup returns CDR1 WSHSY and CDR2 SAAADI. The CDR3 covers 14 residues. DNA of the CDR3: TGCGCCAGCAGAGGACAGGGGGCAGGTCAGCCCCAGCATTTT. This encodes CASRGQGAGQPQHF.

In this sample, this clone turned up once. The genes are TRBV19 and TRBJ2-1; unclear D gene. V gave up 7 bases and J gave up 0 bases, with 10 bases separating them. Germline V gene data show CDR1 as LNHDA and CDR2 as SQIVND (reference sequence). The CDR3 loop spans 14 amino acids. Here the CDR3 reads CASTARGSYNEQFF. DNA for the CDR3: TGTGCCAGTACCGCTAGAGGCTCCTACAATGAGCAGTTCTTC.